A selection of T cell receptor beta chains follows, all from one sample in a study of shared clonotypes between healthy human individuals. Only in-frame clones appear in the TCRdb table, and some are missing; sequencing was by immunoSEQ multiplex PCR. The repertoire includes roughly 1.5 million clones, 98% of them detected once, and 0.45% sits in the top ten. The material sequenced was naive CD4+ T cells sorted from blood. These receptors came from a man in his thirties or forties in good health. The CDR3 runs from the conserved cysteine through the conserved F or W. Each record gives: CDR3 length, V gene, CDR3 protein.

14,TRBV6-6,CASSGTGDSDTQYF
15,TRBV5-4,CASTISGRGSYEQYF
15,TRBV28,CASSGPGTSSNEQFF
16,TRBV29-1,CSVGGASGTGTDTQYF
15,TRBV18,CASSPGLGESSGYTF
13,TRBV5-4,CASSLIRTDTQYF
12,TRBV6-4,CASSDPARGYTF
13,TRBV6-6,CASGQGGDQPQHF
15,TRBV9,CASSPRKGEPYEQYF
15,TRBV5-1,CASTLRLAGENEQFF